This TCR beta chain was documented in a study of T cells after posttransplantation cyclophosphamide. Study-wide results and caveats: Donor CD8+ memory clones often dominated recipient blood repertoires at later times. After PTCy, TRB diversity resembled that of CNI/methotrexate controls. Skin or GI-infiltrating T cells shared few TRB sequences with blood.

Cyclophosphamide on days +3 and +4 followed busulfan-fludarabine conditioning and a marrow graft. Germline V gene data show CDR1 as MGHRA and CDR2 as YSYEKL. Trimming removed 4 bases from V and 5 bases from J; junction bases left unmatched: 7. This CDR3 spans 15 amino acids. With respect to this clone: What it binds is unknown.

Assay: immunoSEQ multiplex PCR; the TCRdb copy retains only in-frame clones and omits some. The sample holds about 2,000 clones, approximately 71% seen once. The input for sequencing was CD8+ T cells sorted from PBMCs, taken around 250 days after a stem cell transplant with posttransplant cyclophosphamide. The chain employs TRBV4-1 and TRBJ1-5; 8 nucleotides match TRBD1. This TCR was recovered from a male patient between 25 and 39 years old who received an allogeneic stem cell transplant from a related donor, was CMV-positive, and had no GVHD. T cells may partly derive from the graft donor. CDR3 sequence: CASSLDRVLYQPQHF. The CDR3 nucleotides are TGCGCCAGCAGCCTGGACAGGGTGCTGTATCAGCCCCAGCATTTT.